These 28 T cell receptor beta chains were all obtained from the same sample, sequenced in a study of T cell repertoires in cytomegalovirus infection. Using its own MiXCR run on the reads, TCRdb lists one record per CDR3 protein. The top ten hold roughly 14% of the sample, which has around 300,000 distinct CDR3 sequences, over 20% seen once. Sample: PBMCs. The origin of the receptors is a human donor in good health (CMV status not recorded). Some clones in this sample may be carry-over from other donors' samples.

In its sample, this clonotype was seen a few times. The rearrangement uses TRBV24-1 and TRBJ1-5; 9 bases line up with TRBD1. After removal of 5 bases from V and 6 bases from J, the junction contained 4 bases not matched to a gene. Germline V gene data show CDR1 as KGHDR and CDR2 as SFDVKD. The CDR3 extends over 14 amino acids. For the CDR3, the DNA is TGTGCCACCAGTGCGACAGGGGGTGTTCAGCCCCAGCATTTT. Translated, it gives CATSATGGVQPQHF.

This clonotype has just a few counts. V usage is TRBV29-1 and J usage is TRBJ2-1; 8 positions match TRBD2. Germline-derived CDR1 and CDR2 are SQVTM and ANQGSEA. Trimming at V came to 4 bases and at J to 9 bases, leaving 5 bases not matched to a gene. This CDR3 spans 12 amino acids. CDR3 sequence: CSVALAGGEQFF. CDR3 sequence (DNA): TGCAGCGTTGCCCTAGCGGGCGGTGAGCAGTTCTTC.

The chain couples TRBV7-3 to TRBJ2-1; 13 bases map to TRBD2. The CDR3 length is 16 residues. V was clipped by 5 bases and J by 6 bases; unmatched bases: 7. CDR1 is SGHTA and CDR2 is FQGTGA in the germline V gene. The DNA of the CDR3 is TGTGCCAGCAGCCCACTAGCGGGGGGGCGTTTCAATGAGCAGTTCTTC. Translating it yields CASSPLAGGRFNEQFF.

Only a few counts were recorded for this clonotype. CDR3 DNA sequence: TGTGCCAGCAGTTCAGACAGCCTCTATGGCTACACCTTC. This gives the protein CASSSDSLYGYTF. The genes are TRBV28 and TRBJ1-2, with D possibly being TRBD1 (5 bases). The CDR3 is 13 amino acids. CDR1 and CDR2 (germline): MDHEN, SYDVKM. Trimming removed 4 bases from V and 4 bases from J, with 10 bases in between.

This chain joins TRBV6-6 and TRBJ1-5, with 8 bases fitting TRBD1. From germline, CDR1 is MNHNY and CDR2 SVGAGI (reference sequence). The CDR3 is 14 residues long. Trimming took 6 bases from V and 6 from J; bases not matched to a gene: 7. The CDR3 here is CASSKGQDRQPQHF. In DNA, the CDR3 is TGTGCCAGCAGCAAGGGACAGGACCGTCAGCCCCAGCATTTT.

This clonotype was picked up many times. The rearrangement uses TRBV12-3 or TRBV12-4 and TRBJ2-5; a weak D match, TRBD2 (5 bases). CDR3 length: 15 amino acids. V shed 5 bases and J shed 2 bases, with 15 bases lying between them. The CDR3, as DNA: TGTGCCAGCAGTCCCGGGGTACGTGAACAAGAGACCCAGTACTTC. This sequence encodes CASSPGVREQETQYF.

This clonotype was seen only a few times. In nucleotides, the CDR3 is TGTGCCAGCAGCCGTTCGACAGGGAAAAGCGGGTTCTCCTACGAGCAGTACTTC. The encoded protein is CASSRSTGKSGFSYEQYF. V is TRBV7-9 and J is TRBJ2-7, with D possibly matching TRBD1 (7 bases). The CDR3 sequence is 18 residues long. V was cut by 5 bases and J by 0 bases, with 23 bases left in between. The V gene's germline CDR1 is SEHNR and CDR2 FQNEAQ (reference sequence).

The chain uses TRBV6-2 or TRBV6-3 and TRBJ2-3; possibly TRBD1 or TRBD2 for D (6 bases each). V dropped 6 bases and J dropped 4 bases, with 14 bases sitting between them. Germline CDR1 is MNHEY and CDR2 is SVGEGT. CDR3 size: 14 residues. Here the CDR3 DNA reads TGTGCCAGCAGGACTTTCGGGGGCGCAGATACGCAGTATTTT. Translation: CASRTFGGADTQYF.

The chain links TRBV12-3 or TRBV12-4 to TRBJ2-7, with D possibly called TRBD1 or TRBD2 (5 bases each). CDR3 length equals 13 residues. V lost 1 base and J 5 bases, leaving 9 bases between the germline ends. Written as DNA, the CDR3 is TGTGCCAGCAGTTTAGGGGGGTCCAACGAGCAGTACTTC. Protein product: CASSLGGSNEQYF.

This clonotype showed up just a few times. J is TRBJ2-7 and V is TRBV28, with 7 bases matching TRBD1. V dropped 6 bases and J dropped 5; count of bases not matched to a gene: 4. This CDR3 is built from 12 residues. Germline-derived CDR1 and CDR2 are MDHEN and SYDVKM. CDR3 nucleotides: TGTGCCAGCAGGGTACAGGGGAACGAGCAGTACTTC. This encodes CASRVQGNEQYF.

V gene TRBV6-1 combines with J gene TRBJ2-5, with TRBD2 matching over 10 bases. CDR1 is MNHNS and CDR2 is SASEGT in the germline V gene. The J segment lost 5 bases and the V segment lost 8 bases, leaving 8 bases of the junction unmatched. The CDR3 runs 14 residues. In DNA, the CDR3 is TGTGCCAGCGGGCTAGCGGGAGTCGACGAGACCCAGTACTTC. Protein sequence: CASGLAGVDETQYF.

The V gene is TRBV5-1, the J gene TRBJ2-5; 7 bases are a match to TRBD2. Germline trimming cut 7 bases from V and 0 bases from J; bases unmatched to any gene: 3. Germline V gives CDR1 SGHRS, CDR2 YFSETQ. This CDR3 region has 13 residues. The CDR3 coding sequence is TGCGCCAGCTCTGGACTAGACCAAGAGACCCAGTACTTC. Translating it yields CASSGLDQETQYF.

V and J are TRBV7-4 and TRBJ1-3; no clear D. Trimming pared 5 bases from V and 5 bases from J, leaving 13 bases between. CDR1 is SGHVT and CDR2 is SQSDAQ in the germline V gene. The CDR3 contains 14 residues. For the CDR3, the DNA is TGTGCCAGCAGCCGAGATCAAGGCAGAAACACCATATATTTT. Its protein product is CASSRDQGRNTIYF. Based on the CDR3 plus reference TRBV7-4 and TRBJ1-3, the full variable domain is GAGVSQSPRYKVAKRGRDVALRCDSISGHVTLYWYRQTLGQGSEVLTYSQSDAQRDKSGRPSGRFSAERPERSVSTLKIQRTEQGDSAVYLCASSRDQGRNTIYFGEGSWLTVV.

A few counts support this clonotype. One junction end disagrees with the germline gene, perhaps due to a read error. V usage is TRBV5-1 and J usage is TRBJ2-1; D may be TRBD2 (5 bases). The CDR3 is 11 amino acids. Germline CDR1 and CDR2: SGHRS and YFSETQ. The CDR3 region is CASAAGNEQFF. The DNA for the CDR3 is TGCGCCAGCGCCGCGGGCAATGAGCAGTTCTTT.

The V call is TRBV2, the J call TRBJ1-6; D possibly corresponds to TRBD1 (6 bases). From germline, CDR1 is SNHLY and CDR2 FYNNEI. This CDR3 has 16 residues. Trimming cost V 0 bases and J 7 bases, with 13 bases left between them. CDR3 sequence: CASSEAPGHLNSPLHF. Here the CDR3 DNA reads TGTGCCAGCAGTGAAGCCCCGGGACATCTAAATTCACCCCTCCACTTT.

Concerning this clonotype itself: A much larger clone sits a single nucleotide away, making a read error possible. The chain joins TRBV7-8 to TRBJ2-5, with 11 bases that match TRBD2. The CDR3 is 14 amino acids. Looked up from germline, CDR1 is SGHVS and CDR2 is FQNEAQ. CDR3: CARSLAGGVETQYF. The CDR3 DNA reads TGTGCCAGGAGCTTAGCGGGGGGGGTTGAGACCCAGTACTTC.

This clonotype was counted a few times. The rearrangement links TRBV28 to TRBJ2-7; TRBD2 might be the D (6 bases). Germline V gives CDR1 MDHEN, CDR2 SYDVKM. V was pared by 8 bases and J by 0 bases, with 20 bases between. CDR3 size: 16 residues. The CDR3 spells CASRKNPGLSSYEQYF. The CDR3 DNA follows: TGTGCCAGCCGCAAAAACCCGGGACTGAGCTCCTACGAGCAGTACTTC.

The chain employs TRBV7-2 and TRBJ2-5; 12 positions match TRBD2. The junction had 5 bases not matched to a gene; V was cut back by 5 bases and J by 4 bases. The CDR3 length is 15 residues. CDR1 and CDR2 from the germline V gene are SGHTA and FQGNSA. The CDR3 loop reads CASSALAGGGETQYF. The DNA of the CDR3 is TGTGCCAGCAGCGCCCTAGCGGGAGGGGGAGAGACCCAGTACTTC.

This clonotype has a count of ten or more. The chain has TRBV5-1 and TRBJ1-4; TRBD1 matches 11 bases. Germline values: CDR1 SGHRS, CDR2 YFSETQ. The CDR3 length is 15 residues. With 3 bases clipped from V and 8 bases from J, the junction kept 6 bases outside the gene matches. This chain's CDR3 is CASSWTGGAREKLFF. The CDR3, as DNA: TGCGCCAGCAGCTGGACAGGGGGCGCCAGGGAAAAACTGTTTTTT.

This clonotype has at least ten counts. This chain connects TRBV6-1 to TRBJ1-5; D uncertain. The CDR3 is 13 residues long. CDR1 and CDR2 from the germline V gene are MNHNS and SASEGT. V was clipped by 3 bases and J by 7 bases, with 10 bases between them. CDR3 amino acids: CASSEDPHQPQHF. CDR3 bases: TGTGCCAGCAGTGAGGATCCCCACCAGCCCCAGCATTTT.

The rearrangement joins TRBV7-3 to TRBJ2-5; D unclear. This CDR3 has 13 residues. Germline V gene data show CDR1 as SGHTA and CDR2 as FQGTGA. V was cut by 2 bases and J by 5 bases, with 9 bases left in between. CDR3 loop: CASSLHQVETQYF. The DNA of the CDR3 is TGTGCCAGCAGCTTACACCAAGTGGAGACCCAGTACTTC.

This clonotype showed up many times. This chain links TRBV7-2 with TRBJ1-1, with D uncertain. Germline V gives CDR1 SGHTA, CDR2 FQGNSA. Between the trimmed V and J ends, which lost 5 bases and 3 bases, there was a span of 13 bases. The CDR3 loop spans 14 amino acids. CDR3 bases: TGTGCCAGCAGCCCCCAAGCGGGGTACACTGAAGCTTTCTTT. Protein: CASSPQAGYTEAFF.

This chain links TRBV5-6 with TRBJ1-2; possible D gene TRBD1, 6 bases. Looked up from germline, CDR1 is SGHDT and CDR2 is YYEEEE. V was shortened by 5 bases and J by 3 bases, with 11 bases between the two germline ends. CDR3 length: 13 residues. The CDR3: CASRGGLDYGYTF. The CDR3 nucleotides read TGTGCCAGCAGGGGGGGCCTGGACTATGGCTACACCTTC. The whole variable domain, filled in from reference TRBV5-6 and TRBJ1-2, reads DAGVTQSPTHLIKTRGQQVTLRCSPKSGHDTVSWYQQALGQGPQFIFQYYEEEERQRGNFPDRFSGHQFPNYSSELNVNALLLGDSALYLCASRGGLDYGYTFGSGTRLTVV.

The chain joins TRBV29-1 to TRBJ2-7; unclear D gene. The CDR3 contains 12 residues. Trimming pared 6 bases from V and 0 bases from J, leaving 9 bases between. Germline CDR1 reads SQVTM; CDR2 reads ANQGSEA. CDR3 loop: CSVDSDSYEQYF. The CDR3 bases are TGCAGCGTAGACTCGGACTCCTACGAGCAGTACTTC.

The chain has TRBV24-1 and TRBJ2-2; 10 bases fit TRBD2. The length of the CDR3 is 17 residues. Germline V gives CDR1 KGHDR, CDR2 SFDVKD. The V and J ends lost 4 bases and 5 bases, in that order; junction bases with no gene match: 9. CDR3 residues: CATSDLWEREGTGELFF. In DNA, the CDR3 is TGTGCCACCAGTGACCTCTGGGAGCGGGAGGGAACCGGGGAGCTGTTTTTT.

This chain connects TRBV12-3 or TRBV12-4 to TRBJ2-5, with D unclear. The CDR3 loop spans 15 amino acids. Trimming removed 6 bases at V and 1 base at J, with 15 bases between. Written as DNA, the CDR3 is TGTGCCAGCAGGCCAATGGGGTTTTCCCAAGAGACCCAGTACTTC. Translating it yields CASRPMGFSQETQYF.

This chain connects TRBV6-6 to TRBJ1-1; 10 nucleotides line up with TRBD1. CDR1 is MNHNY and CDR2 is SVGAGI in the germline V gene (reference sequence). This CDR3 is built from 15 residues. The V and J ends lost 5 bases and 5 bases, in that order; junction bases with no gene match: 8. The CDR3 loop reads CASSQKGQGGTEAFF. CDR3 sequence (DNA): TGTGCCAGCAGTCAAAAAGGACAGGGGGGGACTGAAGCTTTCTTT.

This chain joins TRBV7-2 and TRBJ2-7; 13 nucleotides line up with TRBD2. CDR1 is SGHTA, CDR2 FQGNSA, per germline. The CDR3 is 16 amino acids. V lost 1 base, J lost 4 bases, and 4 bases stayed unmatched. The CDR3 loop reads CASSLEGTSGIYEQYV. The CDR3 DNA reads TGTGCCAGCAGCTTAGAGGGGACTAGCGGGATTTACGAGCAGTACGTC.